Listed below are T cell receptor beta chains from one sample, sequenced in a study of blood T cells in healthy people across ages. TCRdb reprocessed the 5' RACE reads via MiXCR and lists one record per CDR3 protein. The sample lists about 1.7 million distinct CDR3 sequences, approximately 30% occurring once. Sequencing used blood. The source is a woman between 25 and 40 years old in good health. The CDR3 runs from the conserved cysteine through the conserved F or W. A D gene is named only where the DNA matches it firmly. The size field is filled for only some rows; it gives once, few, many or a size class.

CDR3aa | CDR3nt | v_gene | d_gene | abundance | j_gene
CSAPIGAGRTDTQYF | TGCAGTGCCCCGATAGGGGCAGGGAGAACAGATACGCAGTATTTT | TRBV20-1 | . | . | TRBJ2-3
CASSWGLGTDTQYF | TGTGCCAGCAGTTGGGGACTAGGCACAGATACGCAGTATTTT | TRBV6-5 | TRBD2 | . | TRBJ2-3
CAGGGTGAEKLFF | TGTGCCGGCGGTGGGACAGGGGCGGAAAAACTGTTTTTT | TRBV2 | TRBD1 | . | TRBJ1-4
CASSVVVWADTQYF | TGTGCCAGCAGCGTAGTCGTTTGGGCAGATACGCAGTATTTT | TRBV9 | . | . | TRBJ2-3
CASSLASSGGYNEQFF | TGCGCCAGCAGCTTGGCCTCTAGCGGAGGCTACAATGAGCAGTTCTTC | TRBV5-1 | TRBD2 | . | TRBJ2-1
CASSSSKENTYEQYF | TGTGCCAGCAGCTCGTCAAAGGAGAACACCTACGAGCAGTACTTC | TRBV7-9 | . | many | TRBJ2-7
CATSRVSGGLPPRFTSNQPQHF | TGTGCCACCAGCAGAGTTTCGGGGGGATTACCCCCTCGGTTCACCTCTAATCAGCCCCAGCATTTT | TRBV15 | . | many | TRBJ1-5
CASIRDRRSLHGYTF | TGTGCCAGCATTCGCGACAGGAGGTCCCTTCATGGCTACACCTTC | TRBV2 | . | . | TRBJ1-2
CASPGGTGEANYGYTF | TGCGCCAGCCCAGGGGGGACCGGCGAAGCTAACTATGGCTACACCTTC | TRBV4-3 | TRBD1 | few | TRBJ1-2
CASSSAGGHQTQYF | TGTGCCAGCAGTTCCGCGGGGGGGCACCAGACCCAGTACTTC | TRBV28 | TRBD2 | few | TRBJ2-5
CASSLKLRRFEKLFF | TGTGCCAGCAGCTTGAAGCTGCGTCGTTTCGAAAAACTGTTTTTT | TRBV7-7 | . | few | TRBJ1-4
CAWSSEVRGIQYF | TGTGCCTGGAGTTCAGAAGTAAGGGGCATTCAGTACTTC | TRBV30 | . | . | TRBJ2-4
CASSVRGRLQETQYF | TGTGCCAGCAGCGTCCGCGGGAGGCTTCAAGAGACCCAGTACTTC | TRBV9 | TRBD2 | . | TRBJ2-5
CASGPTAGYEQYF | TGTGCCAGCGGCCCGACCGCAGGGTACGAGCAGTACTTC | TRBV5-6 | . | . | TRBJ2-7
CASSVLGQGETQYF | TGTGCCAGCAGCGTACTAGGACAGGGAGAGACCCAGTACTTC | TRBV9 | TRBD1 | few | TRBJ2-5
CASSSKRGSYEQYF | TGTGCCAGCAGCTCAAAGCGGGGGAGCTACGAGCAGTACTTC | TRBV11-2 | TRBD2 | few | TRBJ2-7
CASSQVSIAEKLFF | TGCGCCAGCAGCCAAGTTTCAATCGCCGAAAAACTGTTTTTT | TRBV4-1 | . | . | TRBJ1-4
CASSVWSGSNEQFF | TGCGCCAGCAGCGTCTGGAGCGGATCCAATGAGCAGTTCTTC | TRBV10-1 | . | . | TRBJ2-1
CASSQEVGEGTQYF | TGTGCCAGCAGCCAAGAGGTCGGGGAGGGTACGCAGTATTTT | TRBV3-1 | TRBD2 | . | TRBJ2-3
CSVELSANTEAFF | TGCAGCGTTGAGTTGTCCGCGAACACTGAAGCTTTCTTT | TRBV29-1 | . | . | TRBJ1-1
CASSDTSSYNSPLHF | TGTGCCAGCAGTGATACTAGCTCCTATAATTCACCCCTCCACTTT | TRBV25-1 | . | few | TRBJ1-6
CASSEPRQGHETQYF | TGTGCCAGCAGTGAACCCCGGCAGGGCCACGAGACCCAGTACTTC | TRBV6-1 | . | . | TRBJ2-5
CASTGGVYQPQHF | TGTGCCAGCACCGGAGGGGTGTATCAGCCCCAGCATTTT | TRBV6-6 | . | many | TRBJ1-5
CSVQGGGEQFF | TGCAGCGTCCAGGGGGGCGGTGAGCAGTTCTTC | TRBV29-1 | . | . | TRBJ2-1
CASPLRGAAGVLDIQYF | TGTGCCAGCCCACTGCGGGGTGCGGCGGGGGTTTTGGACATTCAGTACTTC | TRBV7-2 | TRBD2 | few | TRBJ2-4
CASSQGFAGGFGRSYEQYF | TGTGCCAGCAGCCAAGGGTTCGCGGGAGGGTTTGGTCGGTCCTACGAGCAGTACTTC | TRBV14 | TRBD2 | many | TRBJ2-7
CASSRAGDVYEQYF | TGTGCCAGCAGTCGGGCAGGGGACGTCTACGAGCAGTACTTC | TRBV28 | . | many | TRBJ2-7
CASGGTSTGELFF | TGCGCCAGCGGCGGGACATCTACCGGGGAGCTGTTTTTT | TRBV6-5 | . | . | TRBJ2-2
CASSVEGQAETQYF | TGTGCCAGCAGCGTAGAGGGACAAGCGGAGACCCAGTACTTC | TRBV9 | . | many | TRBJ2-5
CASSLAVPGDEQYF | TGTGCCAGCAGCTTGGCCGTACCGGGGGACGAGCAGTACTTC | TRBV5-6 | . | few | TRBJ2-7
CSIENTGELFF | TGTTCCATCGAGAACACCGGGGAGCTGTTTTTT | TRBV30 | . | once | TRBJ2-2
CAIWGQSANTEAFF | TGTGCCATTTGGGGGCAGAGCGCGAACACTGAAGCTTTCTTT | TRBV12-3/TRBV12-4 | . | few | TRBJ1-1
CASRGMYTEAFF | TGTGCCAGCAGGGGGATGTACACTGAAGCTTTCTTT | TRBV2 | . | few | TRBJ1-1